Here is one T cell receptor (beta chain) with its context. Its antigen remains unidentified. The length of the CDR3 is 14 residues. V was pared by 4 bases and J by 7 bases, with 9 bases of the junction left unmatched. Germline-derived CDR1 and CDR2 are GTSNPN and SVGIG (reference sequence). This sample stems from a study of shared clonotypes between healthy human individuals. Sorted subsets were amplified in replicate PCRs using around 200 ng DNA, around 30,000 T cell genomes. Sequenced by immunoSEQ multiplex PCR; TCRdb stores in-frame clones only, minus some. The sample yields around 650,000 clones, 96% seen once. Study-level findings and limits: Generally, estimated richness proved larger in naive subsets than it did in memory subsets.

It was CD45RO-negative cells, positively selected for CCR7, that made up naive CD8 cells, with terminally differentiated effector memory CD45RA+ cells excluded. Adults of Caucasian background living in Nashville, Tennessee made up all donors. The source is a woman aged 25 to 39 in good health. Material: naive CD8+ T cells sorted from blood. The genes are TRBV30 and TRBJ2-1, with 8 bases fitting TRBD1. In DNA, the CDR3 is TGTGCCTGGAATCCCAGGGGGCCAGTTAATGAGCAGTTCTTC. Residues: CAWNPRGPVNEQFF. The entire variable domain, with the rest obtained from reference TRBV30 and TRBJ2-1, is as follows: SQTIHQWPATLVQPVGSPLSLECTVEGTSNPNLYWYRQAAGRGLQLLFYSVGIGQISSEVPQNLSASRPQDRQFILSSKKLLLSDSGFYLCAWNPRGPVNEQFFGPGTRLTVL.